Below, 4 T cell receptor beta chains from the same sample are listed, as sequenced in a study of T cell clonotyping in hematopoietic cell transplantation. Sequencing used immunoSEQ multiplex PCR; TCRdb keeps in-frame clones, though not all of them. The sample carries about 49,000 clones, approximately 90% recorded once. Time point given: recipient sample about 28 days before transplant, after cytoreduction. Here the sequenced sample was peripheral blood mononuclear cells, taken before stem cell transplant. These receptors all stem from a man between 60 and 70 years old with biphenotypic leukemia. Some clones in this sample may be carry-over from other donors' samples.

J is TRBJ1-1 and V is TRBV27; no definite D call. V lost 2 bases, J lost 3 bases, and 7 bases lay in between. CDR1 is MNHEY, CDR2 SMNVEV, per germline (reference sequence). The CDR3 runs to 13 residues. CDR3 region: CASSLVRDTEAFF. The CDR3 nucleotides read TGTGCCAGCAGTTTAGTGCGGGACACTGAAGCTTTCTTT.

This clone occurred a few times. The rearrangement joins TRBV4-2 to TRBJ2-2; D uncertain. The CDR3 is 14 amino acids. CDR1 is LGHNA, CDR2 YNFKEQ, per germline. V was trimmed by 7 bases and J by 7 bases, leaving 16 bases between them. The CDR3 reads CASTQTDGNGELFF. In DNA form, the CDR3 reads TGTGCCAGCACCCAGACGGACGGTAACGGGGAGCTGTTTTTT.

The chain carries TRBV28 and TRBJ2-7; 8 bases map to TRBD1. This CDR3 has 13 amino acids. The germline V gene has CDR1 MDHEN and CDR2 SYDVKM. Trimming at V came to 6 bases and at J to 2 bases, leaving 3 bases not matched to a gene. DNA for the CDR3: TGTGCCAGCAGGGACAGGGCCGCCTACGAGCAGTACTTC. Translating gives CASRDRAAYEQYF.

CDR3 coding DNA: TGCGCCAGCAGTGTGGAGATAAGGTCCTACGAGCAGTACTTC. Its translation: CASSVEIRSYEQYF. The chain combines TRBV5-1 with TRBJ2-7, with D unclear. Germline CDR1 and CDR2: SGHRS and YFSETQ. CDR3 size: 14 residues. V gave up 5 bases and J gave up 1 base, with 13 bases separating them.